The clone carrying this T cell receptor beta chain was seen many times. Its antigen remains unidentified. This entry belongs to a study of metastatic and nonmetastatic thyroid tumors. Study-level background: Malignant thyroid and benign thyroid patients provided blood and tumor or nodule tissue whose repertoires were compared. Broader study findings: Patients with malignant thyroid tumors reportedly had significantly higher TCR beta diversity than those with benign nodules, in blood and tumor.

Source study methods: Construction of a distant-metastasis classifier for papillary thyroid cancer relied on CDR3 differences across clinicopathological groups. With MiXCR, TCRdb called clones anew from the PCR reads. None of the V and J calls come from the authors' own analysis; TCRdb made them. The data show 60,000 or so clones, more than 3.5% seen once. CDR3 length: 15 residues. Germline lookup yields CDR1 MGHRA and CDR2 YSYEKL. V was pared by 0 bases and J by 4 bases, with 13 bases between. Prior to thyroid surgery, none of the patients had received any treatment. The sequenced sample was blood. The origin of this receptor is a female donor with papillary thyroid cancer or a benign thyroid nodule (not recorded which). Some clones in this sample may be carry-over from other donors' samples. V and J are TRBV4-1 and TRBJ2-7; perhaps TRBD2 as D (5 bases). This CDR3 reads CASSQELRDEYEQYF. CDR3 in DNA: TGCGCCAGCAGCCAAGAACTGAGGGATGAGTACGAGCAGTACTTC.